This T cell receptor (beta chain) was identified during a study of blood T cells in healthy people across ages. Healthy Caucasian individuals from Russia aged roughly 6 to 100 were enrolled as donors. The CDR3 sequence is 12 residues long. Germline V gene lookup returns CDR1 SQVTM and CDR2 ANQGSEA. V lost 6 bases, J lost 6 bases, and 11 bases lay in between. General study results and limits: Relative to aged donors, long-lived donors carried more naive CD4+ cells and displayed higher diversity. A conclusive naive versus antigen-experienced comparison was prevented by the unsorted PBMCs.

Using a J-beta primer mix together with a sample-barcoded 5' primer, a second PCR was run for about 7 to 12 cycles. TCRdb reanalysed the 5' RACE reads using MiXCR and keeps one entry per CDR3 protein. The sample lists around 800,000 distinct CDR3 sequences, approximately 67% occurring once. This clonotype was seen a single time. The antigen is not known. This sequence originates from a man aged 25-45 years in good health. The chain joins TRBV29-1 to TRBJ1-4; D remains unclear. Sequencing was carried out using blood. CDR3 DNA: TGCAGCGTATCAAGGTCCGATGAAAAACTGTTTTTT. This codes for CSVSRSDEKLFF.